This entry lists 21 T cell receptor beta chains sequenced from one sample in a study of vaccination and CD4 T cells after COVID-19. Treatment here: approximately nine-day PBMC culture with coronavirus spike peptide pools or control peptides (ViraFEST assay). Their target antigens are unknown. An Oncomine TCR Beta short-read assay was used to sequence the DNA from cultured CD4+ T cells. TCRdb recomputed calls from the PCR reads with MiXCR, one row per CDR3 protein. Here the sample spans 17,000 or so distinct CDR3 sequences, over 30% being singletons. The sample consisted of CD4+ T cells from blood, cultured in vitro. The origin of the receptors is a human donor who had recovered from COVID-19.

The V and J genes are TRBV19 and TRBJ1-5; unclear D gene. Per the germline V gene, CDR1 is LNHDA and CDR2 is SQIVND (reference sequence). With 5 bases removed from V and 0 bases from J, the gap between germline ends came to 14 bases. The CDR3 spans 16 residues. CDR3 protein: CASSVTTAYSNQPQHF. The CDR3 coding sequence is TGTGCCAGTAGTGTGACAACGGCCTATAGCAATCAGCCCCAGCATTTT.

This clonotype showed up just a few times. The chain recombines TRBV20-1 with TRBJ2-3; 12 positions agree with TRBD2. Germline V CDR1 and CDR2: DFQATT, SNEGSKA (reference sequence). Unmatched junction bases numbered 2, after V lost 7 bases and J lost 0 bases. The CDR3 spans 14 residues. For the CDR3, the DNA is TGCAGTGGGACTAGCGGGACTAGCACAGATACGCAGTATTTT. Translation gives CSGTSGTSTDTQYF.

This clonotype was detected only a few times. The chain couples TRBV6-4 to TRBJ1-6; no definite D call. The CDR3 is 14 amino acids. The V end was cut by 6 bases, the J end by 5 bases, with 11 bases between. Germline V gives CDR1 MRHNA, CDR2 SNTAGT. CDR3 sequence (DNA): TGTGCCAGCAGAACCGGGTCCAATAATTCACCCCTCCACTTT. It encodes CASRTGSNNSPLHF.

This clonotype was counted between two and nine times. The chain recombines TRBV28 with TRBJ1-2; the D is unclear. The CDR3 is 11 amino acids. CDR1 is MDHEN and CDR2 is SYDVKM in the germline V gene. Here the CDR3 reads CVSTDNYGYTF. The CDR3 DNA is TGTGTCTCCACCGATAACTATGGCTACACCTTC.

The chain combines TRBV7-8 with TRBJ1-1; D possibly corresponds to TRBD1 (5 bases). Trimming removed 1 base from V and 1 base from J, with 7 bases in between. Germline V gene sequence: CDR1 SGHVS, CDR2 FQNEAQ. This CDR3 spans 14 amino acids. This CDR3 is CASSLVGGNTEAFF. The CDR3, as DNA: TGTGCCAGCAGCTTAGTGGGGGGGAACACTGAAGCTTTCTTT.

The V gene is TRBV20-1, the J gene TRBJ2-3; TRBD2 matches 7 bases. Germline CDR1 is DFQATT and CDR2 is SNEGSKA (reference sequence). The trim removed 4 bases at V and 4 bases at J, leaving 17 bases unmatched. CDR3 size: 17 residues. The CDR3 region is CSANRQKGLVNPDTQYF. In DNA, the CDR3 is TGCAGTGCTAACCGCCAAAAAGGACTAGTCAACCCAGATACGCAGTATTTT.

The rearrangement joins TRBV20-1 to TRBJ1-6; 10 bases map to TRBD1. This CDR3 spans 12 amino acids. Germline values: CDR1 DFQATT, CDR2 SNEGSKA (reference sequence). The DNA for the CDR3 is TGCGCACCGGGACAGGGGCATTCACCCCTCCACTTT. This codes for CAPGQGHSPLHF.

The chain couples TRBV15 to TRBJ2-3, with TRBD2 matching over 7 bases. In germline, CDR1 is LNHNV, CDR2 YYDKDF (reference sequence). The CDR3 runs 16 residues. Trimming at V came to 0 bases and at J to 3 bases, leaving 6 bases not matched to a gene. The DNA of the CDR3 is TGTGCCACCAGCAGAGATAGGCAGGGAGGGACAGATACGCAGTATTTT. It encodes CATSRDRQGGTDTQYF.

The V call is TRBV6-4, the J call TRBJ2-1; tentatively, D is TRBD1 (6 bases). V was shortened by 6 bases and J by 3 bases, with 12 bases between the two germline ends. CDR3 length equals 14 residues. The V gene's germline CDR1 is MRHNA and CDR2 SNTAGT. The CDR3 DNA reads TGTGCCAGCAGCCGGGACACGGGCTACAATGAGCAGTTCTTC. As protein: CASSRDTGYNEQFF.

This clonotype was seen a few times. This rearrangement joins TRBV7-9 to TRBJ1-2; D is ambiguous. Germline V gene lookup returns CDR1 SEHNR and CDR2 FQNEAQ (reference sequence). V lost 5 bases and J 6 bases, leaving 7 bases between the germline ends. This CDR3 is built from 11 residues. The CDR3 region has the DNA TGTGCCAGCAGCCAGAGCCATGGCTACACCTTC. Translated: CASSQSHGYTF.

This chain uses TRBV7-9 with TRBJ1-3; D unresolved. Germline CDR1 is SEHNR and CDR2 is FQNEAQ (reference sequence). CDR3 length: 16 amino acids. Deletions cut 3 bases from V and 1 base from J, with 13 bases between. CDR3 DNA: TGTGCCAGCAGCTTTTCGTCGATTCCTTCTGGAAACACCATATATTTT. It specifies CASSFSSIPSGNTIYF. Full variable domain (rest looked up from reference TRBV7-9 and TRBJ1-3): DTGVSQNPRHKITKRGQNVTFRCDPISEHNRLYWYRQTLGQGPEFLTYFQNEAQLEKSRLLSDRFSAERPKGSFSTLEIQRTEQGDSAMYLCASSFSSIPSGNTIYFGEGSWLTVV.

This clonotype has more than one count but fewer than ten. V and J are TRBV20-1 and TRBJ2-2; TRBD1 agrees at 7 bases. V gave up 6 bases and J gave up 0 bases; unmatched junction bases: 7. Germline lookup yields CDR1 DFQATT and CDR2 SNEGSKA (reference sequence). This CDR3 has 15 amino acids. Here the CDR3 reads CSATDRTTNTGELFF. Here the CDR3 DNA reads TGCAGTGCCACGGACAGGACAACGAACACCGGGGAGCTGTTTTTT.

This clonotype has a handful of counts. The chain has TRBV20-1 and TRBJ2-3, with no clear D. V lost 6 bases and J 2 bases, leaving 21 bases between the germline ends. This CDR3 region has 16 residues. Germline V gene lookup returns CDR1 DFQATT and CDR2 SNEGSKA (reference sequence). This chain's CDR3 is CSADTGPTITTDTQYF. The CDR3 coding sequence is TGCAGTGCCGATACCGGGCCAACCATAACCACAGATACGCAGTATTTT.

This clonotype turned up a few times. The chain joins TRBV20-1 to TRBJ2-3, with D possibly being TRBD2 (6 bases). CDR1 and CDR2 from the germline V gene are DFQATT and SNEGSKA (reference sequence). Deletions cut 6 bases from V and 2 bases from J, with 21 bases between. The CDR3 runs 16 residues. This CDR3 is CSAPLRLVRFTDTQYF. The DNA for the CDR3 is TGCAGTGCCCCCCTTAGACTAGTCCGATTCACAGATACGCAGTATTTT.

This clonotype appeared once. The DNA for the CDR3 is TGTGCCAGCAGTTACTCTACAGGGGGCTACAATGAGCAGTTCTTC. Translated: CASSYSTGGYNEQFF. This chain joins TRBV6-5 and TRBJ2-1, with 8 bases fitting TRBD1. The CDR3 covers 15 residues. The germline V gene has CDR1 MNHEY and CDR2 SVGAGI. J gave up 3 bases and V 0 bases, and 1 base lay outside the gene matches.

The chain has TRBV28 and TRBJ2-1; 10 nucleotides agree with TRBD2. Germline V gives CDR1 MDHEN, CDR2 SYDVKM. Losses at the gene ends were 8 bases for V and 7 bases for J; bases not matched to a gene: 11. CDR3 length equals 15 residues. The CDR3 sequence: CASVLGSSGGNEQFF. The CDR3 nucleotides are TGTGCCAGCGTCTTGGGTTCTAGCGGGGGAAATGAGCAGTTCTTC.

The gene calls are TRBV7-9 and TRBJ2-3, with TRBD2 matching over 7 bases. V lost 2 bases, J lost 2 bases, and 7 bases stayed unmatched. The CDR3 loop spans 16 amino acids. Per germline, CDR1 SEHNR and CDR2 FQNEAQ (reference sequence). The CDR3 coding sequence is TGTGCCAGCAGCTTAAGGGTCCAGCGGGACACAGATACGCAGTATTTT. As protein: CASSLRVQRDTDTQYF.

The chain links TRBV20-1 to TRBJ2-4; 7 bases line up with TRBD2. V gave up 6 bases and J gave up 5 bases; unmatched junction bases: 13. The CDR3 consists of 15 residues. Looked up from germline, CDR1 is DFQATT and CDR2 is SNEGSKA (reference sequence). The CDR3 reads CSAGEGLSPQNIQYF. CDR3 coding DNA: TGCAGTGCCGGGGAGGGACTATCCCCTCAAAACATTCAGTACTTC.

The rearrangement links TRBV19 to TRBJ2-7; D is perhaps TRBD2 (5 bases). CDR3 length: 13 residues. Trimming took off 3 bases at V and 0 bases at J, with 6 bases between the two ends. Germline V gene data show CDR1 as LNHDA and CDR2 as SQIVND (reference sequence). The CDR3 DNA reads TGTGCCAGTAGTATGGGGAGCTCCTACGAGCAGTACTTC. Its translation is CASSMGSSYEQYF.

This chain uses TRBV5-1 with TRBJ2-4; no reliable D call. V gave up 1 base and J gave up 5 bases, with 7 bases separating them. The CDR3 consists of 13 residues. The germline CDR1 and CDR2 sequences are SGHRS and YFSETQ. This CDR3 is CASSLNRENIQYF. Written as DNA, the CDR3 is TGCGCCAGCAGCTTGAATAGGGAAAACATTCAGTACTTC. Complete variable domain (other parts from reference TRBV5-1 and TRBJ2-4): KAGVTQTPRYLIKTRGQQVTLSCSPISGHRSVSWYQQTPGQGLQFLFEYFSETQRNKGNFPGRFSGRQFSNSRSEMNVSTLELGDSALYLCASSLNRENIQYFGAGTRLSVL.

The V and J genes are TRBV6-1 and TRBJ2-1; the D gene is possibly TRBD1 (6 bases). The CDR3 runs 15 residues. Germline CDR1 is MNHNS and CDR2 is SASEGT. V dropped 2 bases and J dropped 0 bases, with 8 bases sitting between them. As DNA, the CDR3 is TGTGCCAGCAGTGAACAGGGGCCCTCCTACAATGAGCAGTTCTTC. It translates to CASSEQGPSYNEQFF.